This TCR beta chain was sequenced in a study of OX40 agonist ivuxolimab in advanced cancers. About the study: In this trial design, patients received ivuxolimab intravenously at 0.01 to 10 mg/kg every 2 weeks.

As for this clone: Antigen specificity is unknown.

Findings and limits, study-wide: Antigen specificity was not determined for the expanded peripheral T cells. Both CD4+ and CD8+ T cell populations in blood had undergone clonal expansion by week 6 at 0.1 to 3.0 mg/kg.

This CDR3 has 14 residues. The germline V gene has CDR1 ENHRY and CDR2 SYGVKD. Trimming shortened V by 6 bases and J by 1 base, and 13 bases separated the two germline ends. Clones were sequenced by immunoSEQ multiplex PCR, and TCRdb holds only the in-frame ones, with some missing. Seen here are around 70,000 clones, nearly 90% observed once, and the top ten hold 11%. The sample consisted of CD4+ or CD8+ T cells sorted from blood, taken in a trial of the OX40 agonist ivuxolimab. This sequence originates from an adult with an advanced solid tumor such as melanoma, head and neck, liver or kidney cancer. The chain carries TRBV10-3 and TRBJ2-7, with D possibly TRBD2 on 5 matching bases. The CDR3 region has the DNA TGTGCCATCAGGAACCCTTCGGGATCCTACGAGCAGTACTTC. Translation: CAIRNPSGSYEQYF.